The next 28 T cell receptor beta chains were all read from a single sample in a study of blood T cell repertoires in COVID-19. Method: immunoSEQ multiplex PCR; TCRdb's copy keeps in-frame clones and lacks some. Here the sample spans tens of thousands of clones, 80% to 85% being singletons. Sequencing input: peripheral blood. All receptors derive from a human donor in a cohort sampled during active COVID-19.

In this sample, this clone turned up once. The chain links TRBV28 to TRBJ2-1; a weak D match, TRBD1 (6 bases). Trimming removed 5 bases from V and 6 bases from J, with 14 bases in between. Germline assignment: CDR1 MDHEN and CDR2 SYDVKM. This CDR3 has 14 amino acids. The CDR3 region is CASSTFGQRNEQFF. In nucleotides, the CDR3 is TGTGCCAGCAGTACCTTCGGACAGCGCAATGAGCAGTTCTTC.

This rearrangement joins TRBV27 to TRBJ2-2; D possibly corresponds to TRBD2 (5 bases). CDR1 MNHEY and CDR2 SMNVEV come from the germline V gene (reference sequence). The V and J ends lost 7 bases and 1 base respectively, with 10 bases between them. The CDR3 is 14 amino acids. The CDR3 reads CASTPGLNTGELFF. The CDR3 DNA reads as TGTGCCAGCACACCGGGGTTGAACACCGGGGAGCTGTTTTTT.

V is TRBV5-1 and J is TRBJ2-6; D possibly corresponds to TRBD1 (6 bases). Between the trimmed V and J ends, which lost 1 base and 0 bases, there was a span of 17 bases. This CDR3 spans 19 amino acids. Germline values: CDR1 SGHRS, CDR2 YFSETQ. CDR3 bases: TGCGCCAGCAGCTTGTATGGACAGTCCTTTTCCTCTGGGGCCAACGTCCTGACTTTC. Its translation is CASSLYGQSFSSGANVLTF.

This rearrangement joins TRBV10-3 to TRBJ1-2; TRBD1 matches at 8 bases. The CDR3 totals 14 residues. In germline, CDR1 is ENHRY, CDR2 SYGVKD. V lost 3 bases, J lost 6 bases, and 6 bases stayed unmatched. CDR3 sequence: CAISDLPTGDGYTF. The CDR3, as DNA: TGTGCCATCAGTGACCTACCGACAGGGGATGGCTACACCTTC.

To note about this clone: The junction differs from germline at one of its ends, possibly a read error. The CDR3 loop reads CASSPPIHF. As DNA, the CDR3 is TGTGCCAGCTCACCACCCATTCACTTC. The chain uses TRBV18 and TRBJ2-4; D uncertain. The CDR3 consists of 9 residues. Germline V gene data show CDR1 as KGHSH and CDR2 as LQKENI.

The rearrangement uses TRBV5-4 and TRBJ2-5; TRBD2 agrees at 12 bases. The CDR3 contains 16 residues. Germline trimming cut 4 bases from V and 2 bases from J; bases unmatched to any gene: 6. Per the germline V gene, CDR1 is SGHNT and CDR2 is YYREEE (reference sequence). The CDR3 DNA reads as TGTGCCAGCAGCCCCGGACTAGCGGGGAAACAAGAGACCCAGTACTTC. This encodes CASSPGLAGKQETQYF. The complete variable domain, with remaining parts taken from reference TRBV5-4 and TRBJ2-5, reads ETGVTQSPTHLIKTRGQQVTLRCSSQSGHNTVSWYQQALGQGPQFIFQYYREEENGRGNFPPRFSGLQFPNYSSELNVNALELDDSALYLCASSPGLAGKQETQYFGPGTRLLVL.

A few counts support this clone. The chain recombines TRBV14 with TRBJ2-7, with D maybe TRBD2 (5 bases). From germline, CDR1 is SGHDN and CDR2 FVKESK. There are 14 residues in the CDR3. V lost 2 bases, J lost 7 bases, and 15 bases lay in between. CDR3 in amino acids: CASSQWVDYGEQYF. The CDR3 DNA reads as TGTGCCAGCAGCCAATGGGTTGACTATGGTGAGCAGTACTTC.

V gene TRBV7-9 combines with J gene TRBJ1-1; D not certain. The CDR3 is 14 residues long. V dropped 8 bases and J dropped 0 bases, with 13 bases sitting between them. CDR1 is SEHNR, CDR2 FQNEAQ, per germline (reference sequence). The CDR3 here is CASLVAGMNTEAFF. The CDR3 bases are TGTGCCAGCCTCGTCGCGGGGATGAACACTGAAGCTTTCTTT. Full variable domain (remainder filled in from reference TRBV7-9 and TRBJ1-1): DTGVSQNPRHKITKRGQNVTFRCDPISEHNRLYWYRQTLGQGPEFLTYFQNEAQLEKSRLLSDRFSAERPKGSFSTLEIQRTEQGDSAMYLCASLVAGMNTEAFFGQGTRLTVV.

This clone was seen only a few times. The chain recombines TRBV4-2 with TRBJ2-5; the match to TRBD2 covers 9 bases. Trimming took 0 bases from V and 5 from J; bases not matched to a gene: 13. This CDR3 contains 18 residues. The germline V gene has CDR1 LGHNA and CDR2 YNFKEQ. CDR3 in amino acids: CASSQDLAGGVLAETQYF. The CDR3 DNA reads TGTGCCAGCAGCCAAGATTTGGCGGGGGGGGTGTTGGCGGAGACCCAGTACTTC.

The chain is built from TRBV27 and TRBJ2-2, with D perhaps matching TRBD2 (6 bases). Germline lookup yields CDR1 MNHEY and CDR2 SMNVEV (reference sequence). The V end was cut by 2 bases, the J end by 5 bases, with 12 bases between. CDR3 length: 15 residues. The CDR3 DNA reads TGTGCCAGCAGTTTACGGGGCCGGGGGACCGGGGAGCTGTTTTTT. This codes for CASSLRGRGTGELFF.

The J gene is TRBJ1-1, the V gene TRBV7-3; D remains unclear. Trimming cost V 5 bases and J 1 base, with 11 bases left between them. This CDR3 contains 14 residues. The germline V gene encodes CDR1 SGHTA and CDR2 FQGTGA. The CDR3 DNA sequence: TGTGCCAGCAGCCCAGGAGGGCCGAACACTGAAGCTTTCTTT. Translated, it gives CASSPGGPNTEAFF. Complete variable domain (other parts from reference TRBV7-3 and TRBJ1-1): GAGVSQTPSNKVTEKGKYVELRCDPISGHTALYWYRQSLGQGPEFLIYFQGTGAADDSGLPNDRFFAVRPEGSVSTLKIQRTERGDSAVYLCASSPGGPNTEAFFGQGTRLTVV.

J is TRBJ1-1 and V is TRBV7-6; D might be TRBD1 (6 bases). The V gene lost 2 bases and the J gene lost 6 bases, with 16 bases spanning the gap. In germline, CDR1 is SGHVS, CDR2 FNYEAQ. The CDR3 has 15 amino acids. In DNA form, the CDR3 reads TGTGCCAGCAGCTTAAGGCCGCAGGGGTTCGCTGAAGCTTTCTTT. Its protein product is CASSLRPQGFAEAFF.

The V gene is TRBV4-1, the J gene TRBJ2-1; TRBD1 aligns across 8 bases. Per the germline V gene, CDR1 is MGHRA and CDR2 is YSYEKL. This CDR3 has 17 residues. V dropped 3 bases and J dropped 3; count of bases not matched to a gene: 10. The CDR3 DNA sequence: TGCGCCAGCAGCCAGGGGCCCGGCAGGGGGCTCTACAATGAGCAGTTCTTC. Its protein is CASSQGPGRGLYNEQFF.

The chain is built from TRBV9 and TRBJ2-1; 9 bases line up with TRBD2. This CDR3 contains 15 residues. J was trimmed by 9 bases and V by 1 base; bases with no gene match: 8. CDR1 SGDLS and CDR2 YYNGEE come from the germline V gene. The CDR3 DNA follows: TGTGCCAGCAGCGTATGGGCTAGCGGGATAGGTGAGCAGTTCTTC. Translation: CASSVWASGIGEQFF. The whole variable domain, filled in from reference TRBV9 and TRBJ2-1, reads DSGVTQTPKHLITATGQRVTLRCSPRSGDLSVYWYQQSLDQGLQFLIQYYNGEERAKGNILERFSAQQFPDLHSELNLSSLELGDSALYFCASSVWASGIGEQFFGPGTRLTVL.

The V gene is TRBV11-3, the J gene TRBJ2-3, with 10 bases matching TRBD2. Germline loops: CDR1 SGHNT, CDR2 YENEEA. The CDR3 is made up of 16 amino acids. The V segment lost 4 bases and the J segment 4 bases; nucleotides outside the gene matches: 8. CDR3 sequence (DNA): TGTGCCAGCAGCTCCCGGACTAGCGGCGCCGCAGATACGCAGTATTTT. Translating gives CASSSRTSGAADTQYF.

V and J are TRBV10-3 and TRBJ2-7; the match to TRBD1 covers 12 bases. This CDR3 is 14 amino acids long. The germline CDR1 and CDR2 sequences are ENHRY and SYGVKD. V was pared by 6 bases and J by 2 bases, with 2 bases of the junction left unmatched. The CDR3 sequence is CAIRGQGAAYEQYF. CDR3 DNA: TGTGCCATCAGGGGACAGGGGGCGGCCTACGAGCAGTACTTC.

CDR3 region: CASSLELNTEAFF. The CDR3 DNA is TGCGCCAGCAGCTTGGAGCTGAACACTGAAGCTTTCTTT. This chain joins TRBV5-1 and TRBJ1-1; D uncertain. Per the germline V gene, CDR1 is SGHRS and CDR2 is YFSETQ. CDR3 length equals 13 residues. Trimming cost V 0 bases and J 0 bases, with 3 bases left between them.

The genes are TRBV7-9 and TRBJ2-2, with D perhaps TRBD2 (6 bases). Trimming stripped 2 bases from V and 3 bases from J, with 22 bases between. From germline, CDR1 is SEHNR and CDR2 FQNEAQ (reference sequence). The CDR3 has 19 amino acids. CDR3 sequence reads: CASSLKQGGPFKDTGELFF. Here the CDR3 DNA reads TGTGCCAGCAGCTTAAAGCAGGGAGGACCTTTTAAGGACACCGGGGAGCTGTTTTTT.

This chain uses TRBV6-1 with TRBJ1-5; D is undetermined. V lost 2 bases and J 6 bases, leaving 11 bases between the germline ends. The CDR3 spans 14 residues. Germline CDR1 reads MNHNS; CDR2 reads SASEGT. The CDR3 region is CASSELAGSQPQHF. The DNA for the CDR3 is TGTGCCAGCAGTGAATTGGCGGGAAGTCAGCCCCAGCATTTT.

The genes are TRBV6-6 and TRBJ1-1, with 7 bases lining up with TRBD1. After removal of 11 bases from V and 3 bases from J, the junction contained 9 bases not matched to a gene. The CDR3 contains 13 residues. CDR1 and CDR2 from the germline V gene are MNHNY and SVGAGI (reference sequence). The CDR3 is CASYRGEYTEAFF. Here the CDR3 DNA reads TGTGCCTCTTACAGGGGAGAGTACACTGAAGCTTTCTTT.

The chain carries TRBV19 and TRBJ1-1, with D unresolved. CDR1 and CDR2 from the germline V gene are LNHDA and SQIVND (reference sequence). V was clipped by 3 bases and J by 0 bases, with 5 bases between them. CDR3 length: 13 amino acids. The chain's CDR3 is CASSISLNTEAFF. CDR3 in DNA: TGTGCCAGTAGTATCAGTCTGAACACTGAAGCTTTCTTT.

A few counts support this clone. CDR3: CASTERGRNTGELFF. The CDR3 DNA sequence: TGTGCCAGCACTGAACGGGGGAGAAACACCGGGGAGCTGTTTTTT. The chain is built from TRBV28 and TRBJ2-2, with a possible D match to TRBD2 (6 bases). Germline CDR1 and CDR2: MDHEN and SYDVKM. CDR3 size: 15 residues. With 7 bases removed from V and 2 bases from J, the gap between germline ends came to 14 bases.

The V and J genes are TRBV27 and TRBJ2-2; D is ambiguous. With 5 bases removed from V and 4 bases from J, the gap between germline ends came to 8 bases. Germline CDR1 MNHEY, CDR2 SMNVEV (reference sequence). This CDR3 has 13 residues. The CDR3 protein is CASSQAPTGELFF. The CDR3 coding sequence is TGTGCCAGCAGTCAGGCCCCCACCGGGGAGCTGTTTTTT.

The J gene is TRBJ1-6, the V gene TRBV3-1 (or the pseudogene TRBV3-2); TRBD1 matches at 10 bases. CDR3 length equals 14 residues. Per germline, CDR1 LGHDT and CDR2 YNNKEL (reference sequence). V trimming: 4 bases; J trimming: 10 bases; junction bases outside the gene matches: 4. This CDR3 is CASSPGQGRSPLHF. CDR3 sequence (DNA): TGTGCCAGCAGCCCGGGACAGGGGCGATCACCCCTCCACTTT.

The chain is built from TRBV5-1 and TRBJ2-6; D is possibly TRBD2 (6 bases). Germline-derived CDR1 and CDR2 are SGHRS and YFSETQ. Deletions cut 2 bases from V and 2 bases from J, with 14 bases between. There are 17 residues in the CDR3. This CDR3 is CASSLLGEVAGANVLTF. The CDR3 DNA is TGCGCCAGCAGCTTATTAGGGGAGGTGGCTGGGGCCAACGTCCTGACTTTC.

The rearrangement joins TRBV5-5 to TRBJ2-1; D perhaps matches TRBD1 (6 bases). CDR3 length: 13 residues. V shed 0 bases and J shed 8 bases, with 9 bases lying between them. CDR1 and CDR2 (germline): SGHKS, YYEKEE (reference sequence). As DNA, the CDR3 is TGTGCCAGCAGCTTGGGGACAGCGGATGAGCAGTTCTTC. It codes for CASSLGTADEQFF.

In DNA form, the CDR3 reads TGCGCCAGCCCAGCCCAATCCGGGACAGGGGGTTTTTTGGACACAGATACGCAGTATTTT. It encodes CASPAQSGTGGFLDTDTQYF. The chain has TRBV23-1 and TRBJ2-3, with 11 bases fitting TRBD1. TRBV23-1 is an ORF; its function is uncertain. The junction had 21 bases not matched to a gene; V was cut back by 8 bases and J by 2 bases. The CDR3 runs 20 residues.

The V and J genes are TRBV6-5 and TRBJ2-5; maybe TRBD1 (6 bases). There are 16 residues in the CDR3. The germline CDR1 and CDR2 sequences are MNHEY and SVGAGI. V lost 4 bases, J lost 5 bases, and 20 bases lay in between. The CDR3: CASSWSGTPSRETQYF. The CDR3 DNA is TGTGCCAGCAGTTGGTCCGGGACACCCTCGAGGGAGACCCAGTACTTC.